This entry is about one T cell receptor beta chain. The record originates from a study of blood T cell repertoires in COVID-19. Background on the study: Both acute and convalescent COVID-19 samples were obtained from the United States, Italy and Spain. The cDNA or gDNA used as material had been derived from T cells, B-cell-depleted T cells, or PBMCs.

Original analysis: Cell counts per sample came from amplifying reference gene primers. The assay was immunoSEQ multiplex PCR, and TCRdb's table has in-frame clones only and misses some. V and J calls and clone size follow that table, whereas D and trimming were derived from the DNA. The sample carries 95,000 to 150,000 clones, around four fifths recorded once. Deletions cut 9 bases from V and 1 base from J, with 9 bases between. This CDR3 is 12 amino acids long. Germline V gene lookup returns CDR1 LGHNT and CDR2 FRNRAP. This TCR was sampled from a man older than 75 with active or convalescent COVID-19. Sequencing was carried out using peripheral blood. The V call is TRBV12-5, the J call TRBJ2-5, with D perhaps matching TRBD2 (5 bases). In nucleotides, the CDR3 is TGTGCTAGCCGGGGTCGCCAAGAGACCCAGTACTTC. This encodes CASRGRQETQYF.